Presented here are 11 T cell receptor beta chains from one specimen sequenced in a study of shared clonotypes between healthy human individuals. The data were produced by immunoSEQ multiplex PCR, yet TCRdb's version contains in-frame clones alone and is incomplete. Here the sample spans roughly 1 million clones, around 76% being singletons. Sequenced material: memory CD4+ T cells sorted from blood. Documented subset: CD45RA-negative fraction. These receptors were taken from a man younger than 35 in good health.

The rearrangement links TRBV4-3 to TRBJ2-1; 8 bases match TRBD1. Germline V gene sequence: CDR1 LGHNA, CDR2 YSLEER. This CDR3 comprises 14 residues. Trimming removed 3 bases from V and 13 bases from J; junction bases left unmatched: 11. The CDR3 is CASSQTPGTGLQFF. The CDR3 DNA reads as TGCGCCAGCAGCCAGACGCCCGGGACAGGCCTCCAGTTCTTC.

This chain uses TRBV2 with TRBJ1-3; no clear D. This CDR3 contains 15 residues. The ends were cut back, 7 bases at V and 4 bases at J, with 17 bases in the middle. The germline gives CDR1 SNHLY, CDR2 FYNNEI. Written as DNA, the CDR3 is TGTGCCAGCACACGAGGCAGGACCTCCGGAAACACCATATATTTT. Its translation is CASTRGRTSGNTIYF.

This clone was observed a single time. The rearrangement joins TRBV9 to TRBJ1-4, with a possible D match to TRBD1 (6 bases). The CDR3 runs 14 residues. V gave up 4 bases and J gave up 8 bases, with 15 bases separating them. CDR1 SGDLS and CDR2 YYNGEE come from the germline V gene. The DNA for the CDR3 is TGTGCCAGCAGCCCACGGACAGATGGAGAAAAACTGTTTTTT. Residues: CASSPRTDGEKLFF.

The genes are TRBV7-6 and TRBJ2-1, with 16 bases aligning to TRBD2. The germline CDR1 and CDR2 sequences are SGHVS and FNYEAQ. This CDR3 comprises 17 residues. J was trimmed by 8 bases and V by 8 bases; bases with no gene match: 12. The CDR3 here is CASPKQGLAGGPHEQFF. The CDR3 region has the DNA TGTGCCAGCCCGAAGCAGGGACTAGCGGGAGGGCCCCATGAGCAGTTCTTC.

The genes are TRBV7-6 and TRBJ2-1; D ambiguous. Germline-derived CDR1 and CDR2 are SGHVS and FNYEAQ. Trimming removed 2 bases from V and 4 bases from J, with 9 bases in between. The CDR3 has 14 residues. The DNA for the CDR3 is TGTGCCAGCAGCTTATTTGGCCGTTACAATGAGCAGTTCTTC. Translated, it gives CASSLFGRYNEQFF.

The rearrangement links TRBV7-6 to TRBJ1-1; D may be TRBD1 (5 bases). With 1 base removed from V and 5 bases from J, the gap between germline ends came to 14 bases. CDR3 length: 15 residues. CDR1 is SGHVS and CDR2 is FNYEAQ in the germline V gene. Here the CDR3 reads CASSLVTGVRTEAFF. The CDR3 nucleotides are TGTGCCAGCAGCTTAGTAACAGGTGTGAGGACTGAAGCTTTCTTT. Full variable domain (missing parts from reference TRBV7-6 and TRBJ1-1): GAGVSQSPRYKVTKRGQDVALRCDPISGHVSLYWYRQALGQGPEFLTYFNYEAQQDKSGLPNDRFSAERPEGSISTLTIQRTEQRDSAMYRCASSLVTGVRTEAFFGQGTRLTVV.

The chain is built from TRBV5-1 and TRBJ1-1, with a tentative D call TRBD1 (6 bases). Trimming removed 4 bases at V and 4 bases at J, with 17 bases between. The length of the CDR3 is 15 residues. The germline V gene has CDR1 SGHRS and CDR2 YFSETQ. The CDR3 protein is CASSQGAQGSTEAFF. CDR3 DNA: TGCGCCAGCAGCCAGGGCGCACAGGGTAGCACTGAAGCTTTCTTT.

The chain recombines TRBV9 with TRBJ2-2; D ambiguous. The CDR3 sequence is 13 residues long. Trimming pared 0 bases from V and 7 bases from J, leaving 7 bases between. Per germline, CDR1 SGDLS and CDR2 YYNGEE. In nucleotides, the CDR3 is TGTGCCAGCAGCGTAGCTGAAGGCGGGGAGCTGTTTTTT. This gives the protein CASSVAEGGELFF.

This chain uses TRBV11-2 with TRBJ2-3, with D possibly being TRBD1 (6 bases). Germline V gives CDR1 SGHAT, CDR2 FQNNGV. This CDR3 contains 15 residues. Trimming pared 5 bases from V and 4 bases from J, leaving 16 bases between. CDR3 protein: CASSPQGLASDTQYF. The CDR3 nucleotides are TGTGCCAGCAGCCCGCAGGGGTTGGCCTCAGATACGCAGTATTTT.

The rearrangement links TRBV9 to TRBJ2-5; no firm D call. Germline CDR1 reads SGDLS; CDR2 reads YYNGEE. Trimming pared 1 base from V and 5 bases from J, leaving 9 bases between. The CDR3 spans 13 residues. The CDR3: CASSVTLSETQYF. In DNA, the CDR3 is TGTGCCAGCAGCGTAACCCTCTCGGAGACCCAGTACTTC.

This chain uses TRBV30 with TRBJ1-2; D ambiguous. Looked up from germline, CDR1 is GTSNPN and CDR2 is SVGIG (reference sequence). The CDR3 sequence is 13 residues long. V was shortened by 4 bases and J by 7 bases, with 16 bases between the two germline ends. This chain's CDR3 is CAWTILASGGYTF. Written as DNA, the CDR3 is TGTGCCTGGACGATCCTAGCCAGTGGTGGCTACACCTTC.